This is a list of T cell receptor beta chains from one sample in a study of T cell repertoires in cytomegalovirus infection. TCRdb re-analysed the reads in MiXCR, keeping a single row per CDR3 protein. Of 310,000 or so distinct CDR3 sequences listed, roughly 15% are singletons. Sequencing was carried out using PBMCs. The receptor source for this set is a human donor in good health (CMV status not recorded). Some clones in this sample may be carry-over from other donors' samples. CDR3s leave out the opening cysteine and the closing phenylalanine or tryptophan. Each record gives: J gene, V gene, CDR3 protein.

J: TRBJ2-2
V: TRBV7-6
CDR3: ASSLDTSGRLNTGELF

J: TRBJ2-7
V: TRBV20-1
CDR3: SARGGRSPGGEQY

J: TRBJ2-7
V: TRBV7-2
CDR3: ASSWGQGPSYEQY

J: TRBJ2-5
V: TRBV6-2/TRBV6-3
CDR3: ASSPSGTEETQY

J: TRBJ2-1
V: TRBV2
CDR3: ASQDDSYNEQF

J: TRBJ2-3
V: TRBV5-8
CDR3: ASSLGVTGTDTQY

J: TRBJ1-3
V: TRBV14
CDR3: ASSRWGNSGNTIY

J: TRBJ2-7
V: TRBV7-2
CDR3: ASSLGRSIGYYEQY

J: TRBJ2-5
V: TRBV20-1
CDR3: SANSLRGEVEKTQY

J: TRBJ1-3
V: TRBV29-1
CDR3: SVAIDRAGNTIY

J: TRBJ1-1
V: TRBV5-4
CDR3: ASSLEAGRYTEAF

J: TRBJ2-7
V: TRBV27
CDR3: ASSHTGDLSYEQY

J: TRBJ1-1
V: TRBV7-2
CDR3: ASRPMTGGHTEAF

J: TRBJ2-1
V: TRBV20-1
CDR3: SAGTSGGALGHEQF

J: TRBJ1-5
V: TRBV12-3/TRBV12-4
CDR3: ASSLGTGYSNQPQH

J: TRBJ1-1
V: TRBV7-9
CDR3: ASSLVGRGPTEAF

J: TRBJ1-1
V: TRBV12-3/TRBV12-4
CDR3: ASRRGWTGQNTEAF

J: TRBJ2-7
V: TRBV11-2
CDR3: ASTLGGGPSYEQY

J: TRBJ2-5
V: TRBV7-2
CDR3: ASSSGTSGGYRETQY

J: TRBJ1-2
V: TRBV10-3
CDR3: AIMAGSDYGYT

J: TRBJ1-4
V: TRBV7-2
CDR3: ASSTRVSGEKLF

J: TRBJ2-3
V: TRBV10-3
CDR3: AISESGLLAGGHKDTQY

J: TRBJ2-7
V: TRBV2
CDR3: ASSQDGWVPYEQY

J: TRBJ1-1
V: TRBV18
CDR3: ASSPDRQVEAF

J: TRBJ2-3
V: TRBV24-1
CDR3: ATSEGDRLADTQY

J: TRBJ1-4
V: TRBV4-1
CDR3: ASSQDGWNANEKLF

J: TRBJ1-1
V: TRBV12-3/TRBV12-4
CDR3: ASSRFQSRDTEAF

J: TRBJ2-3
V: TRBV20-1
CDR3: SATLAGSTDTQY

J: TRBJ2-3
V: TRBV20-1
CDR3: SACLTGDSTDTQY

J: TRBJ2-3
V: TRBV7-2
CDR3: ASSLGGGGEGTQY

J: TRBJ2-2
V: TRBV12-3/TRBV12-4
CDR3: ASSRAELAPGELF

J: TRBJ2-1
V: TRBV2
CDR3: ASSRDLTYNEQF

J: TRBJ2-1
V: TRBV2
CDR3: ASSAQYNEQF

J: TRBJ2-4
V: TRBV7-2
CDR3: ASSLGGHPLPGY

J: TRBJ2-1
V: TRBV4-1
CDR3: ASSQDGDLLDEQF